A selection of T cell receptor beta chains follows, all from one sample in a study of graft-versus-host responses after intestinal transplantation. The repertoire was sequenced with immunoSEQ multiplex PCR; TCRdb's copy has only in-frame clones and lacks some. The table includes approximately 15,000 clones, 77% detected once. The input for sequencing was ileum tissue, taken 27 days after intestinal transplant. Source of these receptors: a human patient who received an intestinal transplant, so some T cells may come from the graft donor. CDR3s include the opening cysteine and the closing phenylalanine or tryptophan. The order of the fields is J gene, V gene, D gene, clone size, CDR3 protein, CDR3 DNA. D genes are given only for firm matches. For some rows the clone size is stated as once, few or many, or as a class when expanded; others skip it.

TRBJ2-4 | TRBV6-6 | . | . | CASSSQGTDAKNIQYF | TGTGCCAGCAGCTCTCAAGGTACAGACGCCAAAAACATTCAGTACTTC
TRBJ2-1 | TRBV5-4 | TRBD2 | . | CASSLSSPSGEGNEQFF | TGTGCCAGCAGCTTGTCGAGCCCTAGCGGAGAAGGCAATGAGCAGTTCTTC
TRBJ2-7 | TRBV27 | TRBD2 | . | CASSFTSGRAYEQYF | TGTGCCAGCAGTTTCACTAGCGGGAGGGCCTACGAGCAGTACTTC
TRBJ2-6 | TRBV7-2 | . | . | CASSLASLGQGKGANVLTF | TGTGCCAGCAGCTTAGCTTCGTTGGGGCAGGGGAAAGGGGCCAACGTCCTGACTTTC
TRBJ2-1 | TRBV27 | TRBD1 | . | CASSPGTEYNEQFF | TGTGCCAGCAGTCCCGGGACAGAGTACAATGAGCAGTTCTTC
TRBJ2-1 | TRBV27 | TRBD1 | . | CASRMDRGPDNEQFF | TGTGCCAGCAGAATGGACAGGGGGCCGGACAATGAGCAGTTCTTC
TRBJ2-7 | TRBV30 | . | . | CAWSVRQGYEQYF | TGTGCCTGGAGTGTCCGTCAGGGCTACGAGCAGTACTTC
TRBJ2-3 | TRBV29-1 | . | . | CSVEDTATDTQYF | TGCAGCGTTGAAGATACAGCTACAGATACGCAGTATTTT
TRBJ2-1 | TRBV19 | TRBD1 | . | CASSIRTGLYEQFF | TGTGCCAGTAGTATTCGGACAGGGTTATATGAGCAGTTCTTC
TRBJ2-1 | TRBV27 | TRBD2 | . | CASSLGRGGEQFF | TGTGCCAGCAGTTTGGGGCGGGGGGGTGAGCAGTTCTTC
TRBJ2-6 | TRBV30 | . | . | CAWSRQASGANVLTF | TGTGCCTGGAGTAGACAGGCCTCTGGGGCCAACGTCCTGACTTTC
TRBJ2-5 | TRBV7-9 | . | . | CASSLSPLETQYF | TGTGCCAGCAGCTTGTCCCCGTTGGAGACCCAGTACTTC
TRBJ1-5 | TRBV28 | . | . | CASSLHTGGGPQHF | TGTGCCAGCAGTTTACATACGGGGGGGGGCCCCCAGCATTTT
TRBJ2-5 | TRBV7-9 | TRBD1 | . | CASSSGQGLRETQYF | TGTGCCAGCAGCTCCGGACAGGGGTTGAGGGAGACCCAGTACTTC
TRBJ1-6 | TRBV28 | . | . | CASSRSSYNSPLHF | TGTGCCAGCAGTAGGAGCTCCTATAATTCACCCCTCCACTTT
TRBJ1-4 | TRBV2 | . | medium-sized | CASSRETANEKLFF | TGTGCCAGCTCCCGGGAGACTGCTAATGAAAAACTGTTTTTT
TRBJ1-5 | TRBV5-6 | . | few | CASSPGGSNQPQHF | TGTGCCAGCAGCCCCGGAGGGAGCAATCAGCCCCAGCATTTT
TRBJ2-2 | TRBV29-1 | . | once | CSVRGFTNTGELFF | TGCAGCGTTCGAGGTTTTACGAACACCGGGGAGCTGTTTTTT
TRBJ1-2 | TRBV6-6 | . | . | CASSYGPGNNYGYTF | TGTGCCAGCAGTTACGGCCCCGGGAATAACTATGGCTACACCTTC
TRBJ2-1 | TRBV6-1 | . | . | CASSEGSSYNEQFF | TGTGCCAGCAGTGAAGGCAGCTCCTACAATGAGCAGTTCTTC
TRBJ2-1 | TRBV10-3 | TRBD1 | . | CATRRTGVDTYNEQFF | TGTGCCACCCGAAGGACAGGGGTAGACACCTACAATGAGCAGTTCTTC
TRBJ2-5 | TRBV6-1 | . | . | CASSRAPGDLPTQYF | TGTGCCAGCAGTCGAGCTCCGGGGGACCTCCCGACCCAGTACTTC